What follows describes a single TCR beta chain. Its antigen is not known. TCRdb keeps only in-frame clones here, not all; method: immunoSEQ multiplex PCR. The sample holds about 110,000 clones, about 90% seen once. This entry is derived from a study of T cell responses to AZD1222 COVID-19 vaccine. Points from the study as a whole: After two AZD1222 doses, spike-specific TCR breadth and depth rose versus day 0.

This receptor was taken from an adult in good health. This specimen consisted of peripheral blood, obtained on day 0 of AZD1222 vaccination.

CDR3 loop: CASSVGLGRNYGYTF. CDR3 bases: TGTGCCAGCAGCGTAGGCTTAGGCAGAAACTATGGCTACACCTTC. This chain links TRBV9 with TRBJ1-2; D unclear. There are 15 residues in the CDR3. Germline V gene sequence: CDR1 SGDLS, CDR2 YYNGEE. Trimming took 0 bases from V and 2 from J, leaving 11 bases between them.